This T cell receptor beta chain emerged from a study of shared clonotypes between healthy human individuals (TCRdb year 2020). Study-wide context: The cohort comprised two women and three men aged 18 to 49 years. For each donor, three plates each were used for CD4 naive and CD4 memory, two plates were used for CD8 naive, and one plate was used for CD8 memory. Blood TCR repertoires of 5 or 6 healthy adults were deeply sequenced to estimate repertoire size and the extent of clonotype sharing between individuals. To increase sequencing depth and limit assay-specific biases, different laboratories used diverse techniques to prepare libraries and sequence TCR repertoires. Per donor, leukapheresis produced somewhere between about 0.94 and 9 billion PBMCs.

Concerning this clone: Its antigen target is currently unknown. One base away there is no much larger clone; base qualities are not given.

Using the deep immunoSEQ assay, multiplex PCR amplified TCR CDR3 regions from genomic DNA. Extracted genomic DNA from each cell subset was spread evenly across all wells of several immunoSEQ 96-well plates, with each plate serving as a replicate. For sorted subsets, approximately 0.2 ug of genomic DNA, equivalent to around 30,000 T cell genomes, went into each replicate PCR. The purified libraries were quantified using a Qubit 3.0 fluorometer, sized with a Bioanalyzer 2100, and then quantified again using the KAPA Library Quantification kit. A separate single-read 150-cycle Illumina NextSeq 550 flow cell was used to sequence each immunoSEQ 96-well plate. The source study handled its data this way. Because the immunoSEQ output held only junctional sequences and lacked quality scores, the filtering could not match the filtering applied to full-length reads. Sequences were annotated with PyIR, a Python wrapper for IgBLAST v1.9, using IMGT germline references to assign V/J genes and CDR3. Reads with weak V/J assignments (E-value above 1e-6), missing CDR3, stop codons, out-of-frame junctions, or ambiguous translated residues were removed. V3J clonotypes were defined by identical inferred V gene, J gene, and CDR3 amino acid sequence. The percentage overlap between two repertoires was calculated by dividing the number of shared unique clonotypes by the size of the smaller repertoire. Three approaches were used to assess repertoire richness: RTK rarefaction, the Chao1 estimator, and Recon v2.1 estimates of unobserved clonotypes. Generation probabilities for all TCRbeta clonotypes obtained by the gDNA method from several donors were computed using OLGA. TCRdb obtained this table from immuneACCESS and retained in-frame rearrangements with V and J assigned. These tables miss some clones; where compared with another copy, unresolved V genes account for less than half of the shortfall, and the remainder is unexplained. The DNA was the basis for D and trimming; V, J and clone size are from that table. The sample table records roughly 1,800,000 clones; 85% to 95% of these occur just once. The biggest ten clones account for less than 1.5% of the sample.

The investigation overall reported the following: Because the study included a small number of donors, the genetic and exposure-history diversity represented was limited. About 5% of naive CD4, around 3.6% of naive CD8, approximately 2.2% of memory CD4, and approximately 0.4% of memory CD8 clonotypes were shared across four donors. Compared with non-shared clonotypes, the clonotypes found in all four sorted-subset donors had higher generation probabilities. Even with the large sequencing depth, rarefaction of the sorted-subset datasets indicated that sequencing was incomplete. Pairwise subsampling led to the expectation that sequencing depth would affect the degree of clonotype sharing among donors. Naive subsets generally had larger estimated clonotype richness than memory subsets. Sampling was restricted to blood, and TCR repertoires in tissues likely differ from the TCR repertoires found in blood.

CD8 naive samples were obtained by positive selection for CCR7 among CD45RO-negative cells, yielding a CD45RA+CCR7+ population from which TemRA cells were excluded. The donors were healthy, HIV-negative adults who had no recently reported acute infections or vaccinations. All donors were Caucasian adults living in Nashville, Tennessee, USA. Blood was obtained by leukapheresis, after which PBMCs were separated by Ficoll-Histopaque density gradient centrifugation and cryopreserved in liquid nitrogen vapor phase. Purity and quantity of every magnetically sorted T cell population were checked by analytical flow cytometry. Each sorted fraction had its genomic DNA isolated and then quantified by UV absorbance on a Nanodrop 2000c. Looking up the germline V gene yields CDR1 MGHRA and CDR2 YSYEKL. The CDR3 measures 17 amino acids from cysteine to phenylalanine. Of all the DNA, just the CDR3 is kept, 51 bases in frame from base 1. The V end loses 0 bases and the J end loses 2 bases, and a stretch of 17 bases separates them.

The material sequenced was naive CD8+ T cells sorted from blood. According to the study, the label for this sample's cell subset or site signals: CD45RA+CCR7+. The V and J genes are TRBV4-1 and TRBJ2-7; TRBD1 is possibly the D segment (6 matching bases). The TCR comes from a man younger than 30 in good health. The CDR3 region reads CASSQDPQGIPPYEQYF. The nucleotide sequence is given as TGCGCCAGCAGCCAAGACCCACAGGGCATACCTCCCTACGAGCAGTACTTC.